This TCR beta chain came from a study of PD-L1 blockade in urothelial cancer. Study background: Males with bladder-origin urothelial cancer constituted twenty-five of 29 patients. Analyses were performed on blood at 3 weeks after treatment start (the second dose) and at 6 weeks. Blood samples contained a median roughly 150,000 T cells.

This CDR3 region has 12 residues. The V and J ends lost 6 bases and 1 base respectively, with 5 bases between them. Germline CDR1 reads MNHNS; CDR2 reads SASEGT. Urothelial carcinoma in patients was locally advanced or metastatic. TCRdb's table, derived via immunoSEQ multiplex PCR, lists solely in-frame clones and lacks some. Among 20,000 to 30,000 clones listed, 75% to 90% were seen once. This clone was seen a single time. The chain couples TRBV6-1 to TRBJ2-3; no clear D gene. This receptor was obtained from a man aged 60 to 69 with urothelial cancer. Sequences were derived from PBMCs, sampled around atezolizumab (anti-PD-L1) treatment. CDR3 loop: CASSPGTDTQYF. CDR3 DNA: TGTGCCAGCAGCCCAGGCACAGATACGCAGTATTTT.